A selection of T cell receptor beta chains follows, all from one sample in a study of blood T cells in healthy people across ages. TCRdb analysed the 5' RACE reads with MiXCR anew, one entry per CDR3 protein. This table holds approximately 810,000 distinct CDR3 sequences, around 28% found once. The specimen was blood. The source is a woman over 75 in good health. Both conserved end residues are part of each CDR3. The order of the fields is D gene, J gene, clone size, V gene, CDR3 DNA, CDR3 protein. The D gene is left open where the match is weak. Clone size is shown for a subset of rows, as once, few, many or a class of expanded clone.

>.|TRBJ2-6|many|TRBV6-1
TGTGCCAGCAGCGCCGGGGTCCGGGCCGCGCCCTCTGGGGCCAACGTCCTGACTTTC
CASSAGVRAAPSGANVLTF
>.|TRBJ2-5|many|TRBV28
TGTGCCAGCAGAAGGGGTAAAGAGACCCAGTACTTC
CASRRGKETQYF
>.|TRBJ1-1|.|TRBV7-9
TGTGCCAGCAGCCCTCCTGGGAGGGAGTCCACTGAAGCTTTCTTT
CASSPPGRESTEAFF
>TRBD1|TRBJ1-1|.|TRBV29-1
TGCAGCGCCGCTTCCGGGACAGGTACTGAAGCTTTCTTT
CSAASGTGTEAFF
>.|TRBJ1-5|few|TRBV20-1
TGCAGTGCTACCCCGGGGGGGGAGCCCCAGCATTTT
CSATPGGEPQHF
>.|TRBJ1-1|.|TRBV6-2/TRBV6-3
TGTGCCAGCAGCTACGAGAAATGGCTTTCCACTGAAGCTTTCTTT
CASSYEKWLSTEAFF
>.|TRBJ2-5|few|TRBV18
TGTGCCAGCTCACCACCCTCAGGTTTGGGGGAGACCCAGTACTTC
CASSPPSGLGETQYF
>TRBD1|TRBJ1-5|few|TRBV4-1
TGCGCCAGCAGCCCGGGACAGGGGGCCGTTCAGCCCCAGCATTTT
CASSPGQGAVQPQHF
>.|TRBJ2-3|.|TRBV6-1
TGTGCCAGCAGTGAGGGGACCCATAACACAGATACGCAGTATTTT
CASSEGTHNTDTQYF
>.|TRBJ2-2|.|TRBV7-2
TGTGCCAGCAGTCCTCTTGGGGGTATCACCGGGGAGCTGTTTTTT
CASSPLGGITGELFF
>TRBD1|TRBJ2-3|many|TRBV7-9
TGTGCCAGCAGCGCTGGGGACAGGGTGGCAGATACGCAGTATTTT
CASSAGDRVADTQYF
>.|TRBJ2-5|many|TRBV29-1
TGCAGCGTTCAAACTGGGGGGCAGGGAGAGACCCAGTACTTC
CSVQTGGQGETQYF
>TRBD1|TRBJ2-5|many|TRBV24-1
TGTGCCACCTCGAGAGGGGGACAGGGGGCCCAAGAGACCCAGTACTTC
CATSRGGQGAQETQYF
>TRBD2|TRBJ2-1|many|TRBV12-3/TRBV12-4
TGTGCCAGCAGTCTAGCGGGGGATGAGCAGTTCTTC
CASSLAGDEQFF